The T cell receptor beta chain described here comes from a study of blood T cell repertoires in COVID-19. Study-wide context: Acute and convalescent COVID-19 specimens originated in the United States, Italy and Spain. T cells, B-cell-depleted T cells, or PBMCs supplied cDNA or gDNA.

In terms of age and location, participants ranged from about 18 to 95 years and lived in under 30 US areas. Per the study methods: Estimates of nucleated cell counts were drawn from the amplification of reference gene primers. Profiled with immunoSEQ multiplex PCR; TCRdb holds only in-frame clones, not every one. Clonal size and the V and J genes are those of that table, whereas D and trimming came from the DNA. Here the sample spans around 320,000 clones, around 87% being singletons. The junction had 4 bases not matched to a gene; V was cut back by 3 bases and J by 2 bases. CDR1 is WSHSY and CDR2 is SAAADI in the germline V gene. The CDR3 contains 14 residues.

The TCR sequence derives from a woman in her late teens or twenties with acute COVID-19. The sequenced sample was PBMCs or T cells enriched from blood (not recorded which). The V and J genes are TRBV10-2 and TRBJ2-7; 7 bases map to TRBD1. CDR3 coding DNA: TGCGCCAGCAGTGACAGGACAGGAACCTACGAGCAGTACTTC. Amino acids: CASSDRTGTYEQYF.